The 27 T cell receptor beta chains presented below share a single source sample, sequenced in a study of CD8 T cells in ankylosing spondylitis. TCRdb re-called the 5' RACE reads with MiXCR, one entry per CDR3 protein. The repertoire consists of under 300,000 distinct CDR3 sequences, with approximately 12% occurring once and the leading ten covering less than 7.5%. Sequences were obtained from blood, either unsorted or a sorted T cell fraction (not recorded which). The receptors were gathered from a male donor with ankylosing spondylitis or in good health (not recorded which).

Details on this clonotype: This may be a read error, as it is one base from a much larger clone. CDR3 in DNA: TGCGCCAGCAGCTCCGGGACAGGGGGCTCCGAGCAGTACTTC. This translates into CASSSGTGGSEQYF. V and J are TRBV5-1 and TRBJ2-7; 12 bases match TRBD1. With 3 bases clipped from V and 6 bases from J, the junction kept 4 bases outside the gene matches. This CDR3 is 14 amino acids long. The germline V gene has CDR1 SGHRS and CDR2 YFSETQ. Full variable domain (missing parts from reference TRBV5-1 and TRBJ2-7): KAGVTQTPRYLIKTRGQQVTLSCSPISGHRSVSWYQQTPGQGLQFLFEYFSETQRNKGNFPGRFSGRQFSNSRSEMNVSTLELGDSALYLCASSSGTGGSEQYFGPGTRLTVT.

A few counts support this clonotype. A junction end diverges from the germline sequence, so it may reflect a read error. The chain links TRBV6-2 or TRBV6-3 to TRBJ2-7; D is perhaps TRBD2 (5 bases). There are 14 residues in the CDR3. Germline V gene data show CDR1 as MNHEY and CDR2 as SVGEGT. CDR3 protein: CASSYTQRGTSYHF. The CDR3 DNA is TGTGCCAGCAGTTACACGCAACGGGGTACTTCATATCACTTC.

The chain carries TRBV7-9 and TRBJ2-2; D might be TRBD1 (5 bases). CDR1 is SEHNR and CDR2 is FQNEAQ in the germline V gene (reference sequence). This CDR3 has 14 amino acids. Trimming took 5 bases from V and 2 from J, leaving 9 bases between them. This chain's CDR3 is CASSPDTNTGELFF. The CDR3 DNA is TGTGCCAGCAGCCCGGACACTAACACCGGGGAGCTGTTTTTT. The full variable domain, its missing parts supplied by reference TRBV7-9 and TRBJ2-2, is DTGVSQNPRHKITKRGQNVTFRCDPISEHNRLYWYRQTLGQGPEFLTYFQNEAQLEKSRLLSDRFSAERPKGSFSTLEIQRTEQGDSAMYLCASSPDTNTGELFFGEGSRLTVL.

The sample holds many counts of this clonotype. This chain links TRBV9 with TRBJ2-5; TRBD2 might be the D (6 bases). Germline values: CDR1 SGDLS, CDR2 YYNGEE. This CDR3 has 14 amino acids. Between the trimmed V and J ends, which lost 0 bases and 2 bases, there was a span of 8 bases. CDR3 nucleotides: TGTGCCAGCAGCGTAGACGGGAGTCAAGAGACCCAGTACTTC. It is translated as CASSVDGSQETQYF.

This clonotype came up many times. J is TRBJ2-5 and V is TRBV4-1; the D is unclear. V gave up 2 bases and J gave up 5 bases, with 9 bases separating them. In germline, CDR1 is MGHRA, CDR2 YSYEKL. The CDR3 has 13 amino acids. The CDR3 sequence is CASSQLVTETQYF. The CDR3 DNA is TGCGCCAGCAGCCAATTAGTAACTGAGACCCAGTACTTC.

There are many counts of this clonotype. The chain couples TRBV5-1 to TRBJ2-4, with D unclear. The V gene lost 5 bases and the J gene lost 5 bases, with 17 bases spanning the gap. This CDR3 contains 15 residues. Germline CDR1 reads SGHRS; CDR2 reads YFSETQ. The CDR3 loop reads CASRLTPGSQNIQYF. DNA of the CDR3: TGCGCCAGCAGGTTGACCCCAGGTTCCCAAAACATTCAGTACTTC. Based on the CDR3 plus reference TRBV5-1 and TRBJ2-4, the full variable domain is KAGVTQTPRYLIKTRGQQVTLSCSPISGHRSVSWYQQTPGQGLQFLFEYFSETQRNKGNFPGRFSGRQFSNSRSEMNVSTLELGDSALYLCASRLTPGSQNIQYFGAGTRLSVL.

This clonotype was counted at least ten times. The chain uses TRBV7-8 and TRBJ2-1; 9 bases are a match to TRBD1. This CDR3 is 16 amino acids long. Germline-derived CDR1 and CDR2 are SGHVS and FQNEAQ. V trimming: 1 base; J trimming: 6 bases; junction bases outside the gene matches: 7. The CDR3 here is CASSLEGQGRGNEQFF. The CDR3 DNA reads as TGTGCCAGCAGCTTAGAAGGACAGGGGAGAGGCAATGAGCAGTTCTTC.

This clonotype showed up many times. The chain has TRBV6-1 and TRBJ2-3; D possibly corresponds to TRBD1 (5 bases). CDR1 is MNHNS and CDR2 is SASEGT in the germline V gene. This CDR3 has 14 residues. Trimming cost V 6 bases and J 2 bases, with 12 bases left between them. The CDR3 spells CASSDGRDTDTQYF. CDR3 in DNA: TGTGCCAGCAGCGACGGCAGGGACACAGATACGCAGTATTTT.

This clonotype was recorded a few times. The chain couples TRBV7-8 to TRBJ2-7, with no clear D. Germline V gives CDR1 SGHVS, CDR2 FQNEAQ. The V end was cut by 1 base, the J end by 3 bases, with 13 bases between. The CDR3 is 15 residues long. CDR3 sequence: CASSLVTGNSYEQYF. Written as DNA, the CDR3 is TGTGCCAGCAGCTTAGTGACTGGGAATAGCTACGAGCAGTACTTC. Drawing the rest from reference TRBV7-8 and TRBJ2-7, the complete variable domain is GAGVSQSPRYKVAKRGQDVALRCDPISGHVSLFWYQQALGQGPEFLTYFQNEAQLDKSGLPSDRFFAERPEGSVSTLKIQRTQQEDSAVYLCASSLVTGNSYEQYFGPGTRLTVT.

This clonotype occurred a few times. At one boundary the junction diverges from the germline segment, which might be a read error. The chain is built from TRBV7-9 and TRBJ2-1; 10 bases line up with TRBD2. CDR3 length: 16 residues. Per the germline V gene, CDR1 is SEHNR and CDR2 is FQNEAQ (reference sequence). The CDR3: CASSPLAGVSYYEQFF. The DNA of the CDR3 is TGTGCCAGCAGCCCCCTAGCGGGAGTTTCCTACTATGAGCAGTTCTTC.

This clonotype was counted many times. The chain joins TRBV20-1 to TRBJ2-7, with 7 nucleotides matching TRBD2. Germline CDR1 is DFQATT and CDR2 is SNEGSKA (reference sequence). The CDR3 has 14 amino acids. The V segment lost 4 bases and the J segment 2 bases; nucleotides outside the gene matches: 8. Here the CDR3 DNA reads TGCAGTGCTAAGCTCAACGGGGGGACCTACGAGCAGTACTTC. The encoded protein is CSAKLNGGTYEQYF.

This clonotype was counted many times. V gene TRBV28 combines with J gene TRBJ1-5; TRBD1 might be the D (5 bases). Germline assignment: CDR1 MDHEN and CDR2 SYDVKM. The CDR3 consists of 15 residues. The germline V and J ends were trimmed by 1 base and 8 bases, with 15 bases remaining between them. The CDR3 sequence: CASSLLKPTDEPQHF. The CDR3 DNA reads as TGTGCCAGCAGTTTATTGAAACCGACAGATGAGCCCCAGCATTTT.

V and J are TRBV11-1 and TRBJ2-1; D is undetermined. The V gene's germline CDR1 is SGHAT and CDR2 FQDESV (reference sequence). V shed 5 bases and J shed 7 bases, with 9 bases lying between them. CDR3 size: 12 residues. CDR3 in DNA: TGTGCCAGCAGCCTGGACCTGAATGAGCAGTTCTTC. This encodes CASSLDLNEQFF.

The chain couples TRBV2 to TRBJ2-4; 7 bases align to TRBD1. Germline V gene lookup returns CDR1 SNHLY and CDR2 FYNNEI. The CDR3 has 16 residues. V shed 3 bases and J 4 bases; nucleotides not matched to a gene: 9. The DNA for the CDR3 is TGTGCCAGCAGTGATCGGCAGGGGGTCACTAAAAACATTCAGTACTTC. Its protein is CASSDRQGVTKNIQYF.

This clonotype was seen repeatedly, ten times or more. The gene calls are TRBV5-1 and TRBJ2-7; 7 nucleotides match TRBD2. This CDR3 comprises 14 residues. Germline V CDR1 and CDR2: SGHRS, YFSETQ. V was clipped by 5 bases and J by 7 bases; unmatched bases: 12. The CDR3 reads CASSSASGPREQYF. Here the CDR3 DNA reads TGCGCCAGCAGTTCGGCTAGCGGACCCCGGGAGCAGTACTTC.

This clonotype was detected a few times. The chain uses TRBV2 and TRBJ2-1; the D gene is possibly TRBD2 (5 bases). Germline V lookup: CDR1 SNHLY, CDR2 FYNNEI. Trimming pared 7 bases from V and 3 bases from J, leaving 13 bases between. The CDR3 spans 14 residues. In DNA, the CDR3 is TGTGCCAGCAAACCGCGGGCCCTCTACAATGAGCAGTTCTTC. Protein: CASKPRALYNEQFF.

This clonotype was recorded a few times. The gene calls are TRBV9 and TRBJ2-3, with TRBD1 identical over 7 bases. CDR1 and CDR2 from the germline V gene are SGDLS and YYNGEE. V shed 4 bases, J shed 2 bases, and the junction held 7 bases outside the gene matches. CDR3 size: 15 residues. The CDR3 region has the DNA TGTGCCAGCAGCATTGGGACAGCCCCCACAGATACGCAGTATTTT. Encoded protein: CASSIGTAPTDTQYF.

The V call is TRBV5-3, the J call TRBJ2-5; TRBD1 matches 10 bases. TRBV5-3 is an open reading frame whose function is uncertain. The CDR3 is made up of 19 amino acids. The J segment lost 2 bases and the V segment lost 3 bases, leaving 16 bases of the junction unmatched. The CDR3 is CARSSPGQGNENGQETQYF. Here the CDR3 DNA reads TGTGCCAGAAGCTCACCGGGACAGGGGAATGAGAATGGTCAAGAGACCCAGTACTTC.

This clonotype was seen ten or more times. The gene calls are TRBV4-2 and TRBJ2-1, with D unresolved. Trimming stripped 2 bases from V and 2 bases from J, with 7 bases between. The CDR3 covers 14 residues. CDR1 and CDR2 (germline): LGHNA, YNFKEQ. CDR3 residues: CASSQSDAYNEQFF. The CDR3 DNA is TGTGCCAGCAGCCAATCGGATGCCTACAATGAGCAGTTCTTC.

This clonotype was seen repeatedly, ten times or more. The rearrangement uses TRBV5-1 and TRBJ2-1; 14 nucleotides agree with TRBD2. CDR1 is SGHRS and CDR2 is YFSETQ in the germline V gene. The CDR3 is 15 amino acids. Losses at the gene ends were 4 bases for V and 9 bases for J; bases not matched to a gene: 6. CDR3 residues: CASSQGLAGAGEQFF. The CDR3 DNA reads TGCGCCAGCAGCCAGGGACTAGCGGGAGCGGGTGAGCAGTTCTTC.

The table lists this clonotype with many counts. This chain uses TRBV15 with TRBJ2-7; the D gene is possibly TRBD1 (5 bases). The CDR3 extends over 13 amino acids. Per the germline V gene, CDR1 is LNHNV and CDR2 is YYDKDF (reference sequence). The germline V and J ends were trimmed by 3 bases and 9 bases, with 15 bases remaining between them. The CDR3 DNA reads as TGTGCCACCAGCAGCACAGGTACCGGCGGGCAGTACTTC. Amino acids: CATSSTGTGGQYF.

The CDR3 here is CASSLAGGAINQPQHF. The CDR3 nucleotides read TGTGCCAGCAGCTTAGCGGGGGGCGCGATCAATCAGCCCCAGCATTTT. The rearrangement joins TRBV7-8 to TRBJ1-5; D might be TRBD1 (6 bases). Germline V gives CDR1 SGHVS, CDR2 FQNEAQ. The CDR3 totals 16 residues. Trimming took 0 bases from V and 3 from J, leaving 12 bases between them.

This clonotype was seen a few times. This rearrangement joins TRBV27 to TRBJ1-2; D possibly corresponds to TRBD1 (6 bases). Germline V gene sequence: CDR1 MNHEY, CDR2 SMNVEV (reference sequence). V lost 5 bases and J lost 8, with 18 bases in between. The CDR3 spans 14 residues. The CDR3 protein is CASSRSRTVQGYTF. DNA of the CDR3: TGTGCCAGCAGTCGGTCTCGGACAGTTCAAGGCTACACCTTC.

This clonotype appeared many times. The chain has TRBV20-1 and TRBJ1-3; D is perhaps TRBD1 (6 bases). Trimming left V 2 bases short and J 9 bases short, with 17 bases between. The CDR3 covers 14 residues. Germline CDR1 and CDR2: DFQATT and SNEGSKA (reference sequence). The CDR3 nucleotides read TGCAGTGCTAGACGGGGGGGCGCTGATGGCACCATATATTTT. Translated, it gives CSARRGGADGTIYF.

This chain uses TRBV2 with TRBJ2-7; perhaps TRBD2 as D (6 bases). Trimming took 8 bases from V and 5 from J, leaving 19 bases between them. The V gene's germline CDR1 is SNHLY and CDR2 FYNNEI. The CDR3 is 14 amino acids. The CDR3 reads CASRRGRENHEQYF. The DNA for the CDR3 is TGTGCCAGCCGGAGGGGCAGGGAGAATCACGAGCAGTACTTC.

This clonotype was observed at least ten times. The chain combines TRBV12-3 or TRBV12-4 with TRBJ2-5; D gene ambiguous. The CDR3 sequence is 13 residues long. Trimming took 1 base from V and 4 from J, leaving 7 bases between them. The CDR3 nucleotides read TGTGCCAGCAGTTTAGAGGAGCTAGAGACCCAGTACTTC. Protein: CASSLEELETQYF.

The chain combines TRBV7-9 with TRBJ1-1, with TRBD1 as a possible D gene (5 bases). Germline V lookup: CDR1 SEHNR, CDR2 FQNEAQ (reference sequence). Trimming took 2 bases from V and 0 from J, leaving 10 bases between them. The CDR3 is made up of 15 amino acids. CDR3 sequence (DNA): TGTGCCAGCAGCTTATTCGGGGGTTTGAACACTGAAGCTTTCTTT. It translates to CASSLFGGLNTEAFF.